One sample yielded the 27 T cell receptor beta chains listed below, sequenced in a study of resident and recirculating memory T cells in vitiligo. Sequencing used immunoSEQ multiplex PCR; TCRdb keeps in-frame clones, though not all of them. The sample holds some 70,000 clones, 90% to 95% seen once. The sequenced sample was blood. Receptors were obtained from a male donor with vitiligo.

The chain uses TRBV5-1 and TRBJ2-1; D is possibly TRBD2 (5 bases). Germline V CDR1 and CDR2: SGHRS, YFSETQ. V gave up 0 bases and J gave up 0 bases, with 13 bases separating them. The CDR3 loop spans 17 amino acids. The CDR3 bases are TGCGCCAGCAGCTTGGCCCAGCGGACGAGCTCCTACAATGAGCAGTTCTTC. This codes for CASSLAQRTSSYNEQFF.

This sequence joins TRBV5-4 and TRBJ2-2; 10 nucleotides match TRBD2. This CDR3 contains 17 residues. Germline V CDR1 and CDR2: SGHNT, YYREEE (reference sequence). The ends lost 2 bases at V and 4 bases at J; junction bases unmatched: 8. The CDR3 spells CASSLERGGRGTGELFF. The CDR3 DNA is TGTGCCAGCAGCTTAGAGCGGGGGGGCCGGGGCACCGGGGAGCTGTTTTTT.

This rearrangement joins TRBV5-1 to TRBJ1-1; 7 bases are a match to TRBD1. The CDR3 runs 15 residues. Germline loops: CDR1 SGHRS, CDR2 YFSETQ. With 2 bases clipped from V and 3 bases from J, the junction kept 7 bases outside the gene matches. CDR3 sequence: CASSLPQGWDTEAFF. DNA of the CDR3: TGCGCCAGCAGCTTACCACAGGGGTGGGACACTGAAGCTTTCTTT.

In nucleotides, the CDR3 is TGCGCCAGCAGCTTGGGGACTAGCGGGGGGTTCGAGACCCAGTACTTC. Protein product: CASSLGTSGGFETQYF. The rearrangement links TRBV5-1 to TRBJ2-5; TRBD2 matches at 14 bases. The CDR3 loop spans 16 amino acids. The ends lost 0 bases at V and 5 bases at J; junction bases unmatched: 3. Germline CDR1 is SGHRS and CDR2 is YFSETQ.

The chain links TRBV6-5 to TRBJ2-7; unclear D gene. This CDR3 is 12 amino acids long. The V end was cut by 7 bases, the J end by 3 bases, with 10 bases between. Germline V lookup: CDR1 MNHEY, CDR2 SVGAGI. The CDR3 DNA sequence: TGTGCCAGCACTAGTACAAGCTACGAGCAGTACTTC. This encodes CASTSTSYEQYF.

V usage is TRBV10-3 and J usage is TRBJ1-1, with D maybe TRBD1 (6 bases). The ends were cut back, 5 bases at V and 4 bases at J, with 14 bases in the middle. The CDR3 extends over 14 amino acids. Germline-derived CDR1 and CDR2 are ENHRY and SYGVKD. CDR3 sequence: CAISREGEITEAFF. CDR3 nucleotide sequence: TGTGCCATCAGTAGAGAGGGGGAGATCACTGAAGCTTTCTTT.

V and J are TRBV4-1 and TRBJ1-6; D may be TRBD1 (5 bases). Germline-derived CDR1 and CDR2 are MGHRA and YSYEKL. CDR3 length: 14 amino acids. V lost 4 bases and J 10 bases, leaving 14 bases between the germline ends. The CDR3 DNA reads as TGCGCCAGCAGCCCGGGACTGTCGGACTCACCCCTCCACTTT. As protein: CASSPGLSDSPLHF.

The gene calls are TRBV11-3 and TRBJ2-7; 10 positions agree with TRBD1. The germline gives CDR1 SGHNT, CDR2 YENEEA. Unmatched junction bases numbered 3, after V lost 5 bases and J lost 2 bases. CDR3 length equals 14 residues. CDR3 sequence (DNA): TGTGCCAGCAGCCTCGGACAGGGGGCCTACGAGCAGTACTTC. Residues: CASSLGQGAYEQYF. Combining the CDR3 with reference TRBV11-3 and TRBJ2-7 gives the whole variable domain EAGVVQSPRYKIIEKKQPVAFWCNPISGHNTLYWYLQNLGQGPELLIRYENEEAVDDSQLPKDRFSAERLKGVDSTLKIQPAELGDSAVYLCASSLGQGAYEQYFGPGTRLTVT.

The chain is built from TRBV6-6 and TRBJ2-7; 7 nucleotides line up with TRBD1. The germline V gene encodes CDR1 MNHNY and CDR2 SVGAGI (reference sequence). The CDR3 covers 12 residues. Trimming at V came to 7 bases and at J to 4 bases, leaving 4 bases not matched to a gene. CDR3 residues: CASNADRYEQYF. In nucleotides, the CDR3 is TGTGCCAGCAACGCGGACAGGTACGAGCAGTACTTC.

V usage is TRBV9 and J usage is TRBJ1-4; 7 bases are shared with TRBD1. V lost 4 bases to trimming and J lost 8 bases; unmatched junction nucleotides: 17. This CDR3 has 17 amino acids. Germline CDR1 SGDLS, CDR2 YYNGEE. The CDR3: CASSRRATDRVREKLFF. CDR3 nucleotide sequence: TGTGCCAGCAGCAGAAGAGCTACCGACAGGGTGAGAGAAAAACTGTTTTTT.

This chain uses TRBV4-2 with TRBJ2-5, with 7 bases that match TRBD1. The germline V gene has CDR1 LGHNA and CDR2 YNFKEQ. The J segment lost 5 bases and the V segment lost 1 base, leaving 10 bases of the junction unmatched. There are 16 residues in the CDR3. In nucleotides, the CDR3 is TGTGCCAGCAGCCAAGGGGCTGAGACAGGGCGGGAGACCCAGTACTTC. This sequence encodes CASSQGAETGRETQYF.

The genes are TRBV5-1 and TRBJ1-2; a possible D gene is TRBD1 (5 bases). Germline lookup yields CDR1 SGHRS and CDR2 YFSETQ. The CDR3 runs 18 residues. Trimming took 0 bases from V and 0 from J, leaving 18 bases between them. CDR3 sequence reads: CASSLAWGRAASNYGYTF. For the CDR3, the DNA is TGCGCCAGCAGCTTGGCATGGGGCAGGGCCGCTTCTAACTATGGCTACACCTTC.

This rearrangement joins TRBV2 to TRBJ2-5, with D unresolved. The CDR3 runs to 13 residues. Germline values: CDR1 SNHLY, CDR2 FYNNEI. Trimming took off 4 bases at V and 1 base at J, with 7 bases between the two ends. CDR3 nucleotides: TGTGCCAGCAGTGGCCAGATCCAAGAGACCCAGTACTTC. It specifies CASSGQIQETQYF.

This sequence joins TRBV4-3 and TRBJ2-6, with 10 bases identical to TRBD1. V trimming: 4 bases; J trimming: 3 bases; junction bases outside the gene matches: 15. From germline, CDR1 is LGHNA and CDR2 YSLEER. The CDR3 runs to 20 residues. The CDR3 here is CASSLDAGTGEFRGANVLTF. The DNA for the CDR3 is TGCGCCAGCAGCCTCGACGCCGGGACAGGGGAGTTTCGTGGGGCCAACGTCCTGACTTTC.

The J gene is TRBJ2-7, the V gene TRBV4-3; TRBD1 matches at 9 bases. The CDR3 consists of 15 residues. The junction had 3 bases not matched to a gene; V was cut back by 0 bases and J by 3 bases. Germline assignment: CDR1 LGHNA and CDR2 YSLEER. The CDR3 region has the DNA TGCGCCAGCAGCCAAGAAGGGACAGGGAGCTACGAGCAGTACTTC. This translates into CASSQEGTGSYEQYF.

V and J are TRBV10-3 and TRBJ2-7; a possible D gene is TRBD1 (5 bases). V was cut by 0 bases and J by 4 bases, with 13 bases left in between. This CDR3 region has 15 residues. Germline values: CDR1 ENHRY, CDR2 SYGVKD. The CDR3: CAISESTRDRYEQYF. The CDR3 nucleotides read TGTGCCATCAGTGAGTCAACCAGGGATAGGTACGAGCAGTACTTC.

The chain couples TRBV2 to TRBJ1-2; tentative D call: TRBD1 (6 bases). CDR3 length: 14 residues. The germline CDR1 and CDR2 sequences are SNHLY and FYNNEI. Between the trimmed V and J ends, which lost 6 bases and 4 bases, there was a span of 15 bases. CDR3 in amino acids: CASRGDILSYGYTF. The DNA for the CDR3 is TGTGCCAGCAGAGGGGACATTCTTAGCTATGGCTACACCTTC.

This clone was counted once. J is TRBJ2-5 and V is TRBV27, with D possibly being TRBD2 (7 bases). This CDR3 has 13 residues. Trimming pared 3 bases from V and 6 bases from J, leaving 11 bases between. Germline assignment: CDR1 MNHEY and CDR2 SMNVEV (reference sequence). The CDR3 protein is CASSFAGAKTQYF. The CDR3 DNA reads as TGTGCCAGCAGTTTCGCGGGGGCGAAGACCCAGTACTTC.

V gene TRBV7-9 combines with J gene TRBJ1-3, with 10 bases aligning to TRBD1. Germline lookup yields CDR1 SEHNR and CDR2 FQNEAQ (reference sequence). The CDR3 consists of 16 residues. The V gene end was trimmed by 4 bases and the J gene end by 4 bases; junction bases not matched to a gene: 7. CDR3 DNA sequence: TGTGCCAGCAGCTCAGACAGGGGGCCGGGCGGAAACACCATATATTTT. As protein: CASSSDRGPGGNTIYF. Using reference TRBV7-9 and TRBJ1-3 for the parts outside the CDR3, the full variable domain is DTGVSQNPRHKITKRGQNVTFRCDPISEHNRLYWYRQTLGQGPEFLTYFQNEAQLEKSRLLSDRFSAERPKGSFSTLEIQRTEQGDSAMYLCASSSDRGPGGNTIYFGEGSWLTVV.

A single count supports this clone. The gene calls are TRBV10-3 and TRBJ1-1, with D perhaps TRBD1 (5 bases). CDR1 and CDR2 (germline): ENHRY, SYGVKD. With 11 bases removed from V and 1 base from J, the gap between germline ends came to 11 bases. The CDR3 consists of 12 residues. CDR3 protein: CAARTGNTEAFF. CDR3 coding DNA: TGTGCCGCCCGAACAGGGAACACTGAAGCTTTCTTT.

The rearrangement links TRBV18 to TRBJ2-3, with a tentative D call TRBD2 (5 bases). The CDR3 loop spans 14 amino acids. V lost 0 bases and J 4 bases, leaving 8 bases between the germline ends. The germline V gene encodes CDR1 KGHSH and CDR2 LQKENI. CDR3 sequence (DNA): TGTGCCAGCTCACCACCACTCGGGGCAGATACGCAGTATTTT. Translating gives CASSPPLGADTQYF.

The chain recombines TRBV27 with TRBJ1-1; TRBD1 might be the D (6 bases). The CDR3 is 14 amino acids. The V end was cut by 4 bases, the J end by 1 base, with 10 bases between. Looked up from germline, CDR1 is MNHEY and CDR2 is SMNVEV (reference sequence). The CDR3 reads CASSSGTTNTEAFF. The CDR3 DNA sequence: TGTGCCAGCAGTTCTGGGACAACGAACACTGAAGCTTTCTTT.

This rearrangement joins TRBV11-3 to TRBJ2-1, with 8 bases aligning to TRBD1. V gave up 1 base and J gave up 9 bases; unmatched junction bases: 8. Looked up from germline, CDR1 is SGHNT and CDR2 is YENEEA. The CDR3 has 15 amino acids. The CDR3 loop reads CASSLGTGRSGEQFF. The DNA of the CDR3 is TGTGCCAGCAGCTTAGGGACAGGGAGATCCGGTGAGCAGTTCTTC.

CDR3 residues: CASSLRGGRGQPQHF. The CDR3 DNA reads TGTGCCAGCAGTTTAAGAGGGGGCAGGGGTCAGCCCCAGCATTTT. The chain combines TRBV28 with TRBJ1-5, with 7 bases lining up with TRBD1. This CDR3 is built from 15 residues. The germline gives CDR1 MDHEN, CDR2 SYDVKM. V shed 2 bases and J 6 bases; nucleotides not matched to a gene: 7.

V and J are TRBV9 and TRBJ1-3; no definite D call. CDR3 length: 14 amino acids. The V gene's germline CDR1 is SGDLS and CDR2 YYNGEE. V was shortened by 5 bases and J by 0 bases, with 9 bases between the two germline ends. CDR3 in DNA: TGTGCCAGCAGAAGGCGGGACTCTGGAAACACCATATATTTT. Amino acids: CASRRRDSGNTIYF.

The chain carries TRBV6-1 and TRBJ1-3; D remains unclear. V was shortened by 6 bases and J by 5 bases, with 11 bases between the two germline ends. In germline, CDR1 is MNHNS, CDR2 SASEGT. The CDR3 extends over 13 amino acids. The CDR3 protein is CASSDGIRNTIYF. The CDR3 bases are TGTGCCAGCAGCGACGGGATCAGAAACACCATATATTTT.

CDR3 coding DNA: TGTGCCAGCAGTGAATTCGCGGGGGGGTCCTATAGCTCCTACAATGAGCAGTTCTTC. It yields the protein CASSEFAGGSYSSYNEQFF. This sequence joins TRBV6-1 and TRBJ2-1; 9 bases are a match to TRBD2. The J segment lost 0 bases and the V segment lost 2 bases, leaving 11 bases of the junction unmatched. The CDR3 length is 19 residues. Looked up from germline, CDR1 is MNHNS and CDR2 is SASEGT.